This T cell receptor beta chain is drawn from a study of response to subunit inactivated influenza vaccine. Each CDR3 protein gets one entry after TCRdb re-called the RT-PCR reads with MiXCR. This table has a few hundred thousand distinct CDR3 sequences, 13% to 15% appearing once. With 5 bases clipped from V and 1 base from J, the junction kept 5 bases outside the gene matches. This CDR3 spans 15 amino acids. CDR1 SGHTA and CDR2 FQGNSA come from the germline V gene. The specimen was PBMCs from blood, collected 11 to 12 days after vaccination. This TCR was recovered from a man in his fifties or sixties who received an inactivated influenza vaccine. The chain is built from TRBV7-2 and TRBJ1-1, with 9 bases aligning to TRBD1. The CDR3 DNA sequence: TGTGCCAGCAGCGTACAGGGGGCAAGGAACACTGAAGCTTTCTTT. It yields the protein CASSVQGARNTEAFF.